This T cell receptor (beta chain) stems from a study of T-cell reconstitution after alpha-beta-depleted transplantation in children. Study findings and constraints: Reportedly, only several hundred clones from non-depleted graft cells drove alpha-beta T-cell counts at about two months. The origin of high day-60 TCRbeta diversity in some patients lay in surviving recipient T cells and thymic progenitors. Hyperexpanded clones declined; after one year, newly produced T cells mostly supplied diversity.

The TCRbeta library incorporated unique molecular identifiers. A single record per CDR3 protein comes from TCRdb applying MiXCR to the PCR reads. The table lists tens of thousands of distinct CDR3 sequences, around 6% of them singletons, with 25% to 30% in the top ten. This clonotype was detected many times. The target antigen is unknown. This specimen consisted of peripheral blood, obtained 60 days after TCRalphabeta/CD19-depleted stem cell transplant. This clonotype was sampled from a child less than two years old who had a stem cell transplant for acute myeloid leukemia, so the T cells may come from the graft donor.

The chain's CDR3 is CASSQDETGASWEQYF. CDR3 DNA: TGCGCCAGCAGCCAAGATGAGACAGGGGCCTCCTGGGAGCAGTACTTC. This chain connects TRBV4-3 to TRBJ2-7, with 8 bases aligning to TRBD1. V gave up 0 bases and J gave up 7 bases; unmatched junction bases: 11. There are 16 residues in the CDR3. Germline CDR1 LGHNA, CDR2 YSLEER.